A single sample is the source of the 28 T cell receptor beta chains below, sequenced in a study of response to subunit inactivated influenza vaccine. A single record per CDR3 protein comes from TCRdb applying MiXCR to the RT-PCR reads. In the table there are 600,000 to 850,000 distinct CDR3 sequences, around 15% of which are singletons. Sample: PBMCs from blood, taken 14 to 15 days before vaccination. These receptors were obtained from a man aged 50-59 years who received an inactivated influenza vaccine.

The chain links TRBV9 to TRBJ1-5; no clear D gene. Looked up from germline, CDR1 is SGDLS and CDR2 is YYNGEE. Trimming pared 0 bases from V and 0 bases from J, leaving 13 bases between. The CDR3 is made up of 17 amino acids. This chain's CDR3 is CASSVGAQVNSNQPQHF. The CDR3 DNA sequence: TGTGCCAGCAGCGTAGGGGCTCAGGTAAATAGCAATCAGCCCCAGCATTTT.

The rearrangement joins TRBV6-5 to TRBJ1-5, with D possibly TRBD1 on 5 matching bases. Germline V gives CDR1 MNHEY, CDR2 SVGAGI. The CDR3 spans 16 residues. V lost 2 bases to trimming and J lost 1 base, with 12 bases between them. The CDR3 bases are TGTGCCAGCAGTTACCGCGGGGGAACAAGCAATCAGCCCCAGCATTTT. Amino acid sequence: CASSYRGGTSNQPQHF.

This clonotype was observed at least ten times. The genes are TRBV5-1 and TRBJ2-1; 12 bases are shared with TRBD2. The CDR3 has 16 residues. Unmatched junction bases numbered 7, after V lost 4 bases and J lost 5 bases. Germline values: CDR1 SGHRS, CDR2 YFSETQ. The CDR3 spells CASSLGLAGNNNEQFF. CDR3 DNA sequence: TGCGCCAGCAGCCTCGGACTAGCGGGGAACAACAATGAGCAGTTCTTC.

This rearrangement joins TRBV6-5 to TRBJ2-7, with 8 bases lining up with TRBD2. Unmatched junction bases numbered 8, after V lost 4 bases and J lost 6 bases. This CDR3 region has 14 residues. The V gene's germline CDR1 is MNHEY and CDR2 SVGAGI. In nucleotides, the CDR3 is TGTGCCAGCAGTTCCTCCGGACTAGCAGGCGAGCAGTACTTC. It yields the protein CASSSSGLAGEQYF.

This clonotype was seen many times. The J gene is TRBJ1-2, the V gene TRBV6-1; D is uncertain. Trimming left V 4 bases short and J 4 bases short, with 4 bases between. Germline CDR1 is MNHNS and CDR2 is SASEGT. The CDR3 consists of 11 residues. The CDR3 protein is CASSGSYGYTF. The CDR3 DNA sequence: TGTGCCAGCAGTGGAAGCTATGGCTACACCTTC.

This clonotype appeared many times. This chain links TRBV7-9 with TRBJ2-5, with 7 bases that match TRBD2. This CDR3 has 14 amino acids. Trimming cost V 2 bases and J 1 base; bases outside gene matches: 1. The germline CDR1 and CDR2 sequences are SEHNR and FQNEAQ (reference sequence). The CDR3 region has the DNA TGTGCCAGCAGCTTATCTAGCGGCCAAGAGACCCAGTACTTC. It is translated as CASSLSSGQETQYF.

This clonotype appeared a few times. This chain links TRBV12-3 or TRBV12-4 with TRBJ2-5, with D unresolved. The germline V and J ends were trimmed by 4 bases and 5 bases, with 11 bases remaining between them. This CDR3 contains 13 residues. CDR3 sequence (DNA): TGTGCCAGCAGTTACACAGCCTCGGAGACCCAGTACTTC. It yields the protein CASSYTASETQYF.

About this clonotype itself: Germline is not matched at one junction end, which may reflect a read error. The chain employs TRBV4-1 and TRBJ2-1; TRBD1 is a possible D gene (6 bases). This CDR3 region has 17 residues. Germline CDR1 reads MGHRA; CDR2 reads YSYEKL. The CDR3 is CASSPWGRQSSYNEHFF. The CDR3 bases are TGCGCCAGCAGCCCCTGGGGGCGGCAGAGCTCCTACAATGAGCACTTCTTC.

This rearrangement joins TRBV7-9 to TRBJ2-3; D is unclear. From germline, CDR1 is SEHNR and CDR2 FQNEAQ (reference sequence). The germline V and J ends were trimmed by 8 bases and 0 bases, with 6 bases remaining between them. The CDR3 runs to 12 residues. The CDR3 DNA sequence: TGTGCCAGCGCCACTAGCACAGATACGCAGTATTTT. Encoded protein: CASATSTDTQYF. The full variable domain, rest sourced from reference TRBV7-9 and TRBJ2-3, is DTGVSQNPRHKITKRGQNVTFRCDPISEHNRLYWYRQTLGQGPEFLTYFQNEAQLEKSRLLSDRFSAERPKGSFSTLEIQRTEQGDSAMYLCASATSTDTQYFGPGTRLTVL.

The V gene is TRBV6-1, the J gene TRBJ2-2; D may be TRBD1 (5 bases). From germline, CDR1 is MNHNS and CDR2 SASEGT. This CDR3 has 15 amino acids. Trimming removed 4 bases from V and 5 bases from J, with 14 bases in between. CDR3 in amino acids: CASSGMTRGTGELFF. For the CDR3, the DNA is TGTGCCAGCAGTGGGATGACAAGGGGTACCGGGGAGCTGTTTTTT.

The CDR3 region has the DNA TGTGCCAGTCTTTCCCGGGCGGCTGAGCAGTTCTTC. It specifies CASLSRAAEQFF. This sequence joins TRBV7-9 and TRBJ2-1; D gene unclear. The CDR3 length is 12 residues. Per germline, CDR1 SEHNR and CDR2 FQNEAQ (reference sequence). The ends were cut back, 9 bases at V and 9 bases at J, with 15 bases in the middle. Filled out from reference TRBV7-9 and TRBJ2-1, the complete variable domain reads DTGVSQNPRHKITKRGQNVTFRCDPISEHNRLYWYRQTLGQGPEFLTYFQNEAQLEKSRLLSDRFSAERPKGSFSTLEIQRTEQGDSAMYLCASLSRAAEQFFGPGTRLTVL.

The J gene is TRBJ2-2, the V gene TRBV5-1; the D gene is possibly TRBD2 (5 bases). Trimming took 4 bases from V and 4 from J, leaving 17 bases between them. Germline assignment: CDR1 SGHRS and CDR2 YFSETQ. The CDR3 is 16 amino acids. The CDR3 loop reads CASSDYGGQSTGELFF. The CDR3 nucleotides are TGCGCCAGCAGCGACTATGGTGGTCAAAGCACCGGGGAGCTGTTTTTT. The full variable domain, with the rest looked up from reference TRBV5-1 and TRBJ2-2, is KAGVTQTPRYLIKTRGQQVTLSCSPISGHRSVSWYQQTPGQGLQFLFEYFSETQRNKGNFPGRFSGRQFSNSRSEMNVSTLELGDSALYLCASSDYGGQSTGELFFGEGSRLTVL.

The chain joins TRBV5-1 to TRBJ1-6, with 7 nucleotides matching TRBD1. Germline values: CDR1 SGHRS, CDR2 YFSETQ. V lost 5 bases and J lost 11; bases outside the gene matches: 10. This CDR3 is built from 14 residues. CDR3: CASRPTGEVTPLHF. CDR3 nucleotide sequence: TGCGCCAGCAGACCCACAGGGGAGGTTACACCCCTCCACTTT.

This clonotype was seen a few times. The chain employs TRBV7-9 and TRBJ2-3, with D perhaps matching TRBD2 (6 bases). This CDR3 region has 16 residues. Deletions cut 0 bases from V and 2 bases from J, with 12 bases between. Germline values: CDR1 SEHNR, CDR2 FQNEAQ (reference sequence). CDR3 loop: CASSLALTRNTDTQYF. The CDR3 coding sequence is TGTGCCAGCAGCTTAGCTCTGACTAGAAACACAGATACGCAGTATTTT. Based on the CDR3 plus reference TRBV7-9 and TRBJ2-3, the full variable domain is DTGVSQNPRHKITKRGQNVTFRCDPISEHNRLYWYRQTLGQGPEFLTYFQNEAQLEKSRLLSDRFSAERPKGSFSTLEIQRTEQGDSAMYLCASSLALTRNTDTQYFGPGTRLTVL.

A few counts support this clonotype. The CDR3 reads CASSTGEEQYF. CDR3 DNA sequence: TGTGCCAGCAGTACAGGGGAGGAGCAGTACTTC. V is TRBV6-6 and J is TRBJ2-7; 7 nucleotides agree with TRBD1. J lost 7 bases, V lost 5 bases, and 2 bases had no gene match. From germline, CDR1 is MNHNY and CDR2 SVGAGI (reference sequence). The CDR3 sequence is 11 residues long.

This clonotype was counted only a few times. The V and J genes are TRBV13 and TRBJ2-1, with 13 bases fitting TRBD2. V shed 5 bases and J 5 bases; nucleotides not matched to a gene: 12. Germline values: CDR1 PRHDT, CDR2 FYEKMQ (reference sequence). The CDR3 is 18 amino acids. The CDR3: CASSAPGLAGLWHNEQFF. In DNA, the CDR3 is TGTGCCAGCAGCGCACCGGGACTAGCGGGACTCTGGCACAATGAGCAGTTCTTC.

The gene calls are TRBV12-3 or TRBV12-4 and TRBJ1-1, with 8 positions matching TRBD1. The CDR3 sequence is 17 residues long. The ends lost 3 bases at V and 3 bases at J; junction bases unmatched: 12. The CDR3 bases are TGTGCCAGCAGTTTTGACAGGGGCCCGAGAGGTGACACTGAAGCTTTCTTT. Its translation is CASSFDRGPRGDTEAFF.

This clonotype has only a few counts. The chain links TRBV20-1 to TRBJ2-1; D unclear. The CDR3 runs to 18 residues. Deletions cut 0 bases from V and 10 bases from J, with 28 bases between. From germline, CDR1 is DFQATT and CDR2 SNEGSKA (reference sequence). The CDR3 sequence: CSARETQVERTDTAEQFF. The CDR3 bases are TGCAGTGCTAGAGAAACGCAGGTAGAACGGACCGATACCGCCGAGCAGTTCTTC.

This clonotype was found a few times. V gene TRBV4-1 combines with J gene TRBJ1-6, with 7 bases fitting TRBD1. The length of the CDR3 is 15 residues. Germline CDR1 reads MGHRA; CDR2 reads YSYEKL. J lost 7 bases, V lost 4 bases, and 7 bases had no gene match. The CDR3 is CASSPWDSKNSPLHF. CDR3 DNA: TGCGCCAGCAGCCCTTGGGACAGTAAAAATTCACCCCTCCACTTT.

The sample holds one count of this clonotype. The chain recombines TRBV12-3 or TRBV12-4 with TRBJ2-1; TRBD1 matches 10 bases. The CDR3 has 15 amino acids. Trimming cost V 6 bases and J 8 bases; bases outside gene matches: 10. Written as DNA, the CDR3 is TGTGCCAGCAGCACACGCACCGGGACAGGGGATGAGCAGTTCTTC. Translated, it gives CASSTRTGTGDEQFF.

This chain joins TRBV6-1 and TRBJ2-6; D gene uncertain. V gave up 5 bases and J gave up 4 bases, with 21 bases separating them. Germline CDR1 MNHNS, CDR2 SASEGT. The CDR3 contains 18 residues. This CDR3 is CASSPILAVVEGANVLTF. In nucleotides, the CDR3 is TGTGCCAGCAGTCCCATCTTGGCGGTCGTTGAGGGGGCCAACGTCCTGACTTTC.

This clonotype was counted between two and nine times. This sequence joins TRBV4-3 and TRBJ2-1, with 7 bases that match TRBD2. Germline-derived CDR1 and CDR2 are LGHNA and YSLEER. The trim removed 0 bases at V and 7 bases at J, leaving 12 bases unmatched. There are 17 residues in the CDR3. CDR3 bases: TGCGCCAGCAGCCAAGATGTTACGGGAGGTTGGTTTAATGAGCAGTTCTTC. Encoded protein: CASSQDVTGGWFNEQFF.

The rearrangement joins TRBV4-2 to TRBJ2-3, with 11 nucleotides matching TRBD1. This CDR3 has 17 amino acids. V dropped 1 base and J dropped 2; count of bases not matched to a gene: 5. Germline V gene sequence: CDR1 LGHNA, CDR2 YNFKEQ. The CDR3 reads CASSQGDRGSLTDTQYF. Written as DNA, the CDR3 is TGTGCCAGCAGCCAAGGGGACAGGGGGTCACTCACAGATACGCAGTATTTT.

This clonotype was found many times. This chain links TRBV7-8 with TRBJ2-3; unclear D gene. Germline V gene sequence: CDR1 SGHVS, CDR2 FQNEAQ. CDR3 size: 12 residues. Trimming shortened V by 5 bases and J by 2 bases, and 5 bases separated the two germline ends. The CDR3 protein is CASSPFTDTQYF. The CDR3 nucleotides are TGTGCCAGCAGCCCATTCACAGATACGCAGTATTTT.

This clonotype was counted ten times or more. The rearrangement uses TRBV27 and TRBJ1-4; tentative D call: TRBD1 (6 bases). Germline CDR1 and CDR2: MNHEY and SMNVEV (reference sequence). This CDR3 has 14 amino acids. Trimming shortened V by 7 bases and J by 8 bases, and 17 bases separated the two germline ends. The CDR3 protein is CASKIRQDSEKLFF. The CDR3 DNA reads as TGTGCCAGCAAAATCCGACAGGATAGCGAAAAACTGTTTTTT.

The table lists this clonotype with a few counts. The rearrangement joins TRBV9 to TRBJ2-3; 9 nucleotides line up with TRBD2. In germline, CDR1 is SGDLS, CDR2 YYNGEE. The CDR3 contains 14 residues. J was trimmed by 6 bases and V by 2 bases; bases with no gene match: 4. DNA for the CDR3: TGTGCCAGCAGCGTGGCTAGCGGGATGGATACGCAGTATTTT. Encoded protein: CASSVASGMDTQYF.

The rearrangement joins TRBV10-3 to TRBJ1-3, with D unclear. V was pared by 4 bases and J by 2 bases, with 9 bases between. This CDR3 is 14 amino acids long. The germline V gene has CDR1 ENHRY and CDR2 SYGVKD. The CDR3 reads CAISANFPGNTIYF. CDR3 DNA: TGTGCCATCAGTGCCAACTTCCCTGGAAACACCATATATTTT.

This clonotype was seen ten or more times. In DNA, the CDR3 is TGTGCCAGCAGCCAATGGGAGAGGGACCACGAGCAGTACTTC. It codes for CASSQWERDHEQYF. This chain links TRBV3-1 with TRBJ2-7, with D perhaps being TRBD1 or TRBD2 (5 bases each). The V gene's germline CDR1 is LGHDT and CDR2 YNNKEL (reference sequence). Trimming shortened V by 2 bases and J by 5 bases, and 13 bases separated the two germline ends. There are 14 residues in the CDR3.